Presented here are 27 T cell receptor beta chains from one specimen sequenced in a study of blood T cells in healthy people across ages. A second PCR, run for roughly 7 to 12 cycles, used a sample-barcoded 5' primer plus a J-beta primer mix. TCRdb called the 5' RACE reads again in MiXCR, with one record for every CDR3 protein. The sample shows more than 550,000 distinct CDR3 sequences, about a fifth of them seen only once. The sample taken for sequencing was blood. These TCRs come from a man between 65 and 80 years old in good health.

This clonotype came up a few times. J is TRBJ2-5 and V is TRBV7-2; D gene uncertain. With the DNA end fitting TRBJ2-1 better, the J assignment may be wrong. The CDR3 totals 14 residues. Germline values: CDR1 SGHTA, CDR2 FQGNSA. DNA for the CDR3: TGTGCCAGCAGCTTAGCGTCTCGTTACAATGAGCAGTTCTTC. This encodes CASSLASRYNEQFF.

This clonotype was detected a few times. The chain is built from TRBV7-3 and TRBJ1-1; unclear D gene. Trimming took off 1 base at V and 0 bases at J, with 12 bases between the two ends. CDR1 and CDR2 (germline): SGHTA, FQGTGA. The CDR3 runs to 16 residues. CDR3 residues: CASSLIGDLMNTEAFF. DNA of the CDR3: TGTGCCAGCAGCTTAATAGGCGATTTAATGAACACTGAAGCTTTCTTT.

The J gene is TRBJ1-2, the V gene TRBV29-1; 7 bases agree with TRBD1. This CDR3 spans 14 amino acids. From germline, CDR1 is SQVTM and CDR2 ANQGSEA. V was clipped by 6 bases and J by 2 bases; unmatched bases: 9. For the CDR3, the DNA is TGCAGCGTCGACCCTACAGGGGCCAACTATGGCTACACCTTC. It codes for CSVDPTGANYGYTF.

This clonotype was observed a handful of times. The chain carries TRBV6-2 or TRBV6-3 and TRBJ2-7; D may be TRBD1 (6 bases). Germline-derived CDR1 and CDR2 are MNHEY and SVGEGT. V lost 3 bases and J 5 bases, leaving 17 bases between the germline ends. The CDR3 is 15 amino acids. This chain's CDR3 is CASSYLGTGRDEQYV. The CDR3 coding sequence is TGTGCCAGCAGTTATTTGGGAACAGGGCGCGACGAGCAGTACGTC.

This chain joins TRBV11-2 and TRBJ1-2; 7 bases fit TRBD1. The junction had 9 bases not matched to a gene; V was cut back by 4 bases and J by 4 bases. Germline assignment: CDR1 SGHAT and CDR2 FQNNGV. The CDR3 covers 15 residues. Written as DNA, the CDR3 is TGTGCCAGCAGCTCAGAGAGGGGGCTTAGCTATGGCTACACCTTC. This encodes CASSSERGLSYGYTF.

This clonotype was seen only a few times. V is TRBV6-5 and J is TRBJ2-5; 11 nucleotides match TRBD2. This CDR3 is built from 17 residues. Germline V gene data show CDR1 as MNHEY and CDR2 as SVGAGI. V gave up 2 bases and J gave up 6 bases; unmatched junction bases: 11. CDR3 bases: TGTGCCAGCAGTTACGCCTCCGGGACTAGCGGCATGAAGACCCAGTACTTC. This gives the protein CASSYASGTSGMKTQYF.

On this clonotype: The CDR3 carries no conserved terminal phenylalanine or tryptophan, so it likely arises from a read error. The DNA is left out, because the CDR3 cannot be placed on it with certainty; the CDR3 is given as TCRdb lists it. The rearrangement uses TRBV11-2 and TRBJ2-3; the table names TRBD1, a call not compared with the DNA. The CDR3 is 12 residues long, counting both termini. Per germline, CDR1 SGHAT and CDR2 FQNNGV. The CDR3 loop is CASSSSGATILL.

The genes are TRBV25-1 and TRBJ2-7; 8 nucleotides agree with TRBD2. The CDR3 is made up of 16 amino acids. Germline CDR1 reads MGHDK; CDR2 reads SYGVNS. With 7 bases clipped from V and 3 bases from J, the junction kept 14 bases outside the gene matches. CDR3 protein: CASIFLAGLIDYEQYV. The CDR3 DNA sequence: TGTGCCAGCATTTTTCTAGCGGGTCTGATAGACTACGAGCAGTACGTC.

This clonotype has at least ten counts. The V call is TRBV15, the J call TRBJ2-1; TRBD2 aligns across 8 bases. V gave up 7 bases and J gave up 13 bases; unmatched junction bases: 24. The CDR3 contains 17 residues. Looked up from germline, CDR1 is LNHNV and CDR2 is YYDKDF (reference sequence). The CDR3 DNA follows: TGTGCCACCACCCCCGAAGGAAGTCGGGAGGGCACATATCTTCAGTTCTTC. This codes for CATTPEGSREGTYLQFF.

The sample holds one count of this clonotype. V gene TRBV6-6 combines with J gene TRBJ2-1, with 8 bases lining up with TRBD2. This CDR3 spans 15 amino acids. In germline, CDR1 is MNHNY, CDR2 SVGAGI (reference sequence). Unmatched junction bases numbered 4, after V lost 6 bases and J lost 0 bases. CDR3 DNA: TGTGCCAGCAGGGACAGCGGGAGCTCCTACAATGAGCAGTTCTTC. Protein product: CASRDSGSSYNEQFF.

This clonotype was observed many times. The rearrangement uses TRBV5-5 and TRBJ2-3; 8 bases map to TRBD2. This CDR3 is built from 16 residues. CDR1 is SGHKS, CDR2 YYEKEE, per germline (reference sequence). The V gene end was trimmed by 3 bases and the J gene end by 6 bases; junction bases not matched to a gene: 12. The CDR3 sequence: CASSYRTSQVADTQYF. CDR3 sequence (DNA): TGTGCCAGCAGCTACCGGACTAGCCAGGTGGCGGATACGCAGTATTTT.

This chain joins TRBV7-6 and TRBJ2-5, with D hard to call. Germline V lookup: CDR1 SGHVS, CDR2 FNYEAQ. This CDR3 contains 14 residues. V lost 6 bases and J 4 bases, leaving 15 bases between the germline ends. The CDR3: CASSFQAIRETQYF. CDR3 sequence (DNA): TGTGCCAGCAGTTTCCAGGCTATTCGAGAGACCCAGTACTTC.

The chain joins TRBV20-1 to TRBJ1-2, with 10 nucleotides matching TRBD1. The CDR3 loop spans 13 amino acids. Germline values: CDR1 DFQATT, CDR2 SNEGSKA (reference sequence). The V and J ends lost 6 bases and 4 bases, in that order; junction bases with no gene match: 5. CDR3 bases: TGCAGTGCCACCCGGACAGGGGGCTATGGCTACACCTTC. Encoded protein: CSATRTGGYGYTF.

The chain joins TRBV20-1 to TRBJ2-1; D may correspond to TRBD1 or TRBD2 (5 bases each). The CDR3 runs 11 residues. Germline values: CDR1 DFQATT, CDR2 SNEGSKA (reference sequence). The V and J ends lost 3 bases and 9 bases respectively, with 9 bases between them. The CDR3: CSARGVAEQFF. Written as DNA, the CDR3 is TGCAGTGCTAGGGGGGTGGCTGAGCAGTTCTTC.

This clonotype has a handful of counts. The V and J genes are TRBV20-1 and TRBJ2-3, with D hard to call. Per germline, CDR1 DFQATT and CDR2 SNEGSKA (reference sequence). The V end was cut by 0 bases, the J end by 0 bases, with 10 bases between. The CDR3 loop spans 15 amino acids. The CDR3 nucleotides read TGCAGTGCTAGAGATCCCTTGAAGAGCACAGATACGCAGTATTTT. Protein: CSARDPLKSTDTQYF.

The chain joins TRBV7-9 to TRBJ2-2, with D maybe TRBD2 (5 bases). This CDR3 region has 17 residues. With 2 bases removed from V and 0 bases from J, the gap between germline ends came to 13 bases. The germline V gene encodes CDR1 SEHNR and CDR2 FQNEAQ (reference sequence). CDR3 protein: CASSLWPGFANTGELFF. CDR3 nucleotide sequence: TGTGCCAGCAGCTTATGGCCGGGGTTTGCGAACACCGGGGAGCTGTTTTTT.

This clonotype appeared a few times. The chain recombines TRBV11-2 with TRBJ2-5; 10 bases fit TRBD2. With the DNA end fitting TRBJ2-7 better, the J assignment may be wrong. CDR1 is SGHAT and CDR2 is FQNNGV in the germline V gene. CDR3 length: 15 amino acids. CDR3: CASSLGLAGAYEQYV. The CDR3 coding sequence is TGTGCCAGCAGCTTAGGTCTAGCGGGGGCCTACGAGCAGTACGTC.

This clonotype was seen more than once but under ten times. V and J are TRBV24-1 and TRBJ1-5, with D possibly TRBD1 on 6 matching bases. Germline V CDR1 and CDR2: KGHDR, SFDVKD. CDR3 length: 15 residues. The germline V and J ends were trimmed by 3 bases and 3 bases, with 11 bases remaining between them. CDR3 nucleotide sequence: TGTGCCACCAGTGATGGGGGGACAAACAATCAGCCCCAGCATTTT. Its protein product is CATSDGGTNNQPQHF.

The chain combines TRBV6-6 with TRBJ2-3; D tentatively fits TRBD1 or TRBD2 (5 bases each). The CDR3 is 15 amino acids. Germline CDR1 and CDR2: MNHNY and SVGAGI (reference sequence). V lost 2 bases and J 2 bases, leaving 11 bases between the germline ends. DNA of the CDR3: TGTGCCAGCAGTTACACCGGGACCGACACAGATACGCAGTATTTT. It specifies CASSYTGTDTDTQYF.

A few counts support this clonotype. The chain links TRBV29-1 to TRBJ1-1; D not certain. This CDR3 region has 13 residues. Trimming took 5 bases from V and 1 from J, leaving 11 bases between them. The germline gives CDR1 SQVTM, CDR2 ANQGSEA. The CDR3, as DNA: TGCAGCGTTACGCCTTTTGCGAACACTGAAGCTTTCTTT. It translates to CSVTPFANTEAFF.

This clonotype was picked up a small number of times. DNA of the CDR3: TGCAGCGCTCAGGACAGGGGTAATTCACCCCTCCACTTT. Translated, it gives CSAQDRGNSPLHF. The chain combines TRBV29-1 with TRBJ1-6; 9 nucleotides agree with TRBD1. Germline V gene data show CDR1 as SQVTM and CDR2 as ANQGSEA. The CDR3 is 13 residues long. The ends lost 7 bases at V and 6 bases at J; junction bases unmatched: 4.

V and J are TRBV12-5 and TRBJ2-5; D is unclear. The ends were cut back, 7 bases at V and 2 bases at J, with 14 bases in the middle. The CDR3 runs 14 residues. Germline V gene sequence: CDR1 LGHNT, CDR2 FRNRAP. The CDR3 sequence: CASAHYPVQETQYF. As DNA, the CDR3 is TGTGCTAGTGCCCATTATCCGGTACAAGAGACCCAGTACTTC.

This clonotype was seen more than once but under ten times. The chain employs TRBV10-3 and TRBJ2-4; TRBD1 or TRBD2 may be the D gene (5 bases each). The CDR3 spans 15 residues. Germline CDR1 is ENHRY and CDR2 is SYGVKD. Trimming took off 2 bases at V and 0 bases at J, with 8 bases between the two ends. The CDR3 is CAISEGGIAKNIQYF. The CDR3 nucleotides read TGTGCCATCAGTGAGGGGGGTATAGCCAAAAACATTCAGTACTTC.

The CDR3 sequence: CASSSREGDRAYEQYF. The CDR3 DNA is TGTGCCAGCAGTTCCAGAGAAGGGGACAGGGCTTACGAGCAGTACTTC. The rearrangement uses TRBV12-3 or TRBV12-4 and TRBJ2-7; 9 bases line up with TRBD1. The V and J ends lost 4 bases and 4 bases, in that order; junction bases with no gene match: 11. This CDR3 has 16 residues.

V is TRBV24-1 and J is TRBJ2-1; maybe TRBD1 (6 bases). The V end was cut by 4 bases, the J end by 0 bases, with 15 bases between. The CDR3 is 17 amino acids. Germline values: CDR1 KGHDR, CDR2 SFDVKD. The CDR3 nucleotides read TGTGCCACCAGTGACCTTAACACAGGGACCTCCTACAATGAGCAGTTCTTC. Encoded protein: CATSDLNTGTSYNEQFF.

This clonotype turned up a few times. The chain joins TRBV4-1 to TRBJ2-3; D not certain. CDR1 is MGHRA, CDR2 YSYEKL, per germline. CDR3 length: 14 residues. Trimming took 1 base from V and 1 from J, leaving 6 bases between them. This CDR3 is CASSQGGRTDTQYF. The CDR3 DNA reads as TGCGCCAGCAGCCAAGGGGGTCGCACAGATACGCAGTATTTT.

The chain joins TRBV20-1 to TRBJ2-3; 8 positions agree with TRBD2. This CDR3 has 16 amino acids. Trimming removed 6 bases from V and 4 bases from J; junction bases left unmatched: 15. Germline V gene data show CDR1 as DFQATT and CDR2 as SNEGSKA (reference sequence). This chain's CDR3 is CSAPPARTGGADTQYF. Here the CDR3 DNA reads TGCAGTGCCCCACCGGCGCGGACCGGGGGGGCAGATACGCAGTATTTT.